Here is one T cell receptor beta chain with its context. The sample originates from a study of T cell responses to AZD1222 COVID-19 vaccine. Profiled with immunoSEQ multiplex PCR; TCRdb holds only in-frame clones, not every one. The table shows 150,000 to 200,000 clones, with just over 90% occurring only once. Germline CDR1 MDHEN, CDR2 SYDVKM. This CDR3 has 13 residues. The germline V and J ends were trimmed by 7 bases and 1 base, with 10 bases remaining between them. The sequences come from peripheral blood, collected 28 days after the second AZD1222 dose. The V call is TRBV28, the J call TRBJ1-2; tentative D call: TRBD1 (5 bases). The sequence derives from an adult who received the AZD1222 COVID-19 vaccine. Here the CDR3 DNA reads TGTGCCAGCATCGACAGACTTAACTATGGCTACACCTTC. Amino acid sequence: CASIDRLNYGYTF.